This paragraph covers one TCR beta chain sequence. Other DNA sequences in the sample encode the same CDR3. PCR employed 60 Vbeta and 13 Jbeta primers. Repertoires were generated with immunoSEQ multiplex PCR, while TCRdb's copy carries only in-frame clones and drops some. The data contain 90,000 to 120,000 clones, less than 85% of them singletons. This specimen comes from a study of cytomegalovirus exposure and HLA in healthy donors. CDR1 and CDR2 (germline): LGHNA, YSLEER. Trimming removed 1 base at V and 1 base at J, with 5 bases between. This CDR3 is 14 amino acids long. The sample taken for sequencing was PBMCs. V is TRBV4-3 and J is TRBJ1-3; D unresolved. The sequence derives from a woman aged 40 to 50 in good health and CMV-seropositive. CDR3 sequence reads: CASSQGASGNTIYF. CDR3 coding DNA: TGCGCCAGCAGCCAAGGGGCTTCTGGAAACACCATATATTTT.